The sequence of this T cell receptor beta chain was determined in a study of blood T cell repertoires in COVID-19. Germline CDR1 reads KGHDR; CDR2 reads SFDVKD. The CDR3 is made up of 14 amino acids. V dropped 4 bases and J dropped 7 bases, with 13 bases sitting between them. Assay: immunoSEQ multiplex PCR; the TCRdb copy retains only in-frame clones and omits some. The sample records just under 65,000 clones, roughly 80% being singletons. The chain uses TRBV24-1 and TRBJ2-1; D remains ambiguous. The clonotype comes from a man in his sixties with COVID-19, enrolled during active disease. Specimen: peripheral blood. CDR3: CATSDPTTLNEQFF. The DNA of the CDR3 is TGTGCCACCAGTGACCCTACGACTCTAAATGAGCAGTTCTTC.